The next 14 T cell receptor beta chains were all read from a single sample in a study of blood T cells in healthy people across ages (dated by TCRdb to 2015 to 2017). Library method: 5' RACE. The instrument was an Illumina HiSeq 2500. A second roughly 7 to 12 cycle PCR used a sample-barcoded 5' primer and a J-beta primer mix. TCRdb redid the processing of the public reads, applying fastp at Q25 and MiXCR, and retained in-frame beta chains. Under each unique CDR3 protein, matching rows form one entry showing the most common genes and DNA. The sample table holds hundreds of thousands of distinct CDR3 sequences, of which about half were seen once. Under 35% of the sample is taken by the ten largest. The sequenced sample consisted of blood. These receptors were collected from a woman aged 55-75 years in good health.

The chain couples TRBV15 to TRBJ2-1; D possibly corresponds to TRBD2 (6 bases). V dropped 3 bases and J dropped 4 bases, with 10 bases sitting between them. In germline, CDR1 is LNHNV, CDR2 YYDKDF (reference sequence). This CDR3 contains 14 residues. DNA of the CDR3: TGTGCCACCAGCAGCCGGGACTCATACAATGAGCAGTTCTTC. This translates into CATSSRDSYNEQFF.

This clonotype showed up just a few times. The rearrangement links TRBV5-1 to TRBJ2-4, with D perhaps matching TRBD1 or TRBD2 (5 bases each). This CDR3 spans 13 amino acids. Looked up from germline, CDR1 is SGHRS and CDR2 is YFSETQ. The ends were cut back, 4 bases at V and 5 bases at J, with 10 bases in the middle. This CDR3 reads CASSRDVENIQYF. For the CDR3, the DNA is TGCGCCAGCAGCAGGGACGTAGAAAACATTCAGTACTTC.

This clonotype was detected only a few times. The rearrangement links TRBV29-1 to TRBJ2-1; TRBD1 is a possible D gene (6 bases). The germline CDR1 and CDR2 sequences are SQVTM and ANQGSEA. The V and J ends lost 4 bases and 7 bases respectively, with 17 bases between them. There are 14 residues in the CDR3. The DNA of the CDR3 is TGCAGCGTTGTGAGGGCAGGGGAGAGGAATGAGCAGTTCTTC. Amino acids: CSVVRAGERNEQFF.

This clonotype was picked up many times. The CDR3 sequence is CSAPPLYKSYEQYF. In DNA, the CDR3 is TGCAGTGCTCCCCCCCTTTACAAGTCCTACGAGCAGTACTTC. The chain has TRBV20-1 and TRBJ2-7; D gene uncertain. Germline V lookup: CDR1 DFQATT, CDR2 SNEGSKA (reference sequence). V lost 5 bases, J lost 1 base, and 15 bases lay in between. The CDR3 consists of 14 residues.

This clonotype was seen only a few times. The chain joins TRBV20-1 to TRBJ1-5; 9 bases align to TRBD1. The CDR3 length is 17 residues. Trimming cost V 4 bases and J 1 base; bases outside gene matches: 11. Germline-derived CDR1 and CDR2 are DFQATT and SNEGSKA (reference sequence). CDR3 sequence reads: CSATGQGSKKSNQPQHF. The CDR3, as DNA: TGCAGTGCTACTGGACAGGGGAGTAAAAAGAGCAATCAGCCCCAGCATTTT.

The V call is TRBV2, the J call TRBJ1-2, with 8 bases matching TRBD1. The CDR3 is 14 amino acids. The V and J ends lost 7 bases and 4 bases, in that order; junction bases with no gene match: 8. Germline V gene sequence: CDR1 SNHLY, CDR2 FYNNEI. The CDR3 DNA is TGTGCCAGCATCGCGTCAGGGGGCGGCTATGGCTACACCTTC. Amino acids: CASIASGGGYGYTF.

This clonotype has a handful of counts. The rearrangement joins TRBV2 to TRBJ2-7, with no clear D. The germline V gene encodes CDR1 SNHLY and CDR2 FYNNEI. The V end was cut by 4 bases, the J end by 6 bases, with 22 bases between. The CDR3 sequence is 16 residues long. The chain's CDR3 is CASSVGGVATRGEQYF. The CDR3 bases are TGTGCCAGCAGTGTCGGTGGAGTGGCCACAAGAGGCGAGCAGTACTTC.

About this clonotype: A much larger clonotype is one base distant, so this may be a read error. This rearrangement joins TRBV10-3 to TRBJ2-7; D call uncertain. V was shortened by 2 bases and J by 12 bases, with 23 bases between the two germline ends. The CDR3 consists of 15 residues. Germline V lookup: CDR1 ENHRY, CDR2 SYGVKD. CDR3 region: CAISEAQEAKNIRYF. The CDR3 bases are TGTGCCATCAGTGAGGCGCAAGAGGCCAAAAACATTCGGTACTTC.

The gene calls are TRBV27 and TRBJ1-5, with TRBD1 identical over 11 bases. CDR1 is MNHEY and CDR2 is SMNVEV in the germline V gene (reference sequence). J lost 11 bases, V lost 4 bases, and 10 bases had no gene match. The CDR3 has 15 amino acids. As DNA, the CDR3 is TGTGCCAGCAGTTGGACAGGGGGCCCCGGGTCTGCCCAGCATTTT. Protein product: CASSWTGGPGSAQHF.

This clonotype came up a few times. The chain links TRBV29-1 to TRBJ2-1, with D possibly being TRBD2 (6 bases). Trimming shortened V by 4 bases and J by 4 bases, and 14 bases separated the two germline ends. Germline CDR1 SQVTM, CDR2 ANQGSEA. The CDR3 is 14 residues long. This CDR3 reads CSVARDSGYNEQFF. For the CDR3, the DNA is TGCAGCGTTGCGAGAGATAGCGGATACAATGAGCAGTTCTTC.

There are many counts of this clonotype. The chain couples TRBV18 to TRBJ2-5, with D perhaps matching TRBD2 (5 bases). There are 13 residues in the CDR3. V lost 6 bases and J lost 5, with 13 bases in between. Germline CDR1 reads KGHSH; CDR2 reads LQKENI. This chain's CDR3 is CASSRALGETQYF. DNA of the CDR3: TGTGCCAGCTCGCGGGCCCTTGGGGAGACCCAGTACTTC.

The chain links TRBV7-2 to TRBJ1-2; TRBD1 agrees at 10 bases. The V gene's germline CDR1 is SGHTA and CDR2 FQGNSA. The V and J ends lost 6 bases and 10 bases, in that order; junction bases with no gene match: 11. This CDR3 has 14 residues. CDR3 loop: CASRRTGGKVDYTF. The CDR3 DNA reads as TGTGCCAGCAGACGGACAGGGGGTAAGGTGGACTACACCTTC.

The J gene is TRBJ2-5, the V gene TRBV6-2 or TRBV6-3, with a tentative D call TRBD2 (5 bases). The CDR3 consists of 12 residues. The germline V gene encodes CDR1 MNHEY and CDR2 SVGEGT. Deletions cut 3 bases from V and 11 bases from J, with 13 bases between. CDR3 sequence (DNA): TGTGCCAGCAGTTATTTGAGGGATGAGCAGTACTTC. This encodes CASSYLRDEQYF.

This clonotype was seen a few times. The chain has TRBV29-1 and TRBJ2-3; D is possibly TRBD2 (6 bases). The CDR3 runs to 15 residues. Deletions cut 3 bases from V and 0 bases from J, with 13 bases between. Germline CDR1 reads SQVTM; CDR2 reads ANQGSEA. CDR3: CSVEGGKISTDTQYF. As DNA, the CDR3 is TGCAGCGTTGAGGGGGGAAAGATTAGCACAGATACGCAGTATTTT.